The 28 T cell receptor beta chains presented below share a single source sample, sequenced in a study of blood T cell repertoires in COVID-19 (dated by TCRdb to the early 2020s). Library preparation was by the immunoSEQ multiplex PCR assay. Here the immuneACCESS table is served through TCRdb, limited to in-frame sequences with V and J called. Missing clones are a known gap in these copies; in checked studies unresolved V genes cover under half, and the rest lacks a known reason. Across this sample there are about 340,000 clones, with around 90% seen only once. The ten most abundant clones make up roughly 3.4% of the sample. The sample consisted of peripheral blood. Receptors originate from a woman aged 18-29 years who had recovered from COVID-19.

The J gene is TRBJ2-7, the V gene TRBV5-6, with TRBD1 identical over 7 bases. The germline V gene encodes CDR1 SGHDT and CDR2 YYEEEE. This CDR3 is 15 amino acids long. After removal of 5 bases from V and 2 bases from J, the junction contained 10 bases not matched to a gene. The DNA for the CDR3 is TGTGCCAGCAGTCAGACCGGGACAGCCACCTACGAGCAGTACGTC. Encoded protein: CASSQTGTATYEQYV.

This chain joins TRBV7-9 and TRBJ1-6; the D is unclear. The V and J ends lost 6 bases and 0 bases respectively, with 12 bases between them. This CDR3 has 16 residues. The germline gives CDR1 SEHNR, CDR2 FQNEAQ (reference sequence). The CDR3: CASSFLESSYNSPLHF. The CDR3 nucleotides read TGTGCCAGCAGTTTTCTGGAGAGCTCCTATAATTCACCCCTCCACTTT.

This rearrangement joins TRBV18 to TRBJ2-3, with 7 bases identical to TRBD1. The CDR3 contains 15 residues. CDR1 KGHSH and CDR2 LQKENI come from the germline V gene. V lost 5 bases and J lost 2; bases outside the gene matches: 7. The CDR3 DNA sequence: TGTGCCAGCTCAACTCGACAGGGAACCACAGATACGCAGTATTTT. Translating gives CASSTRQGTTDTQYF.

The rearrangement uses TRBV19 and TRBJ1-5; unclear D gene. V was pared by 6 bases and J by 7 bases, with 19 bases between. The CDR3 is 15 residues long. Germline assignment: CDR1 LNHDA and CDR2 SQIVND (reference sequence). CDR3 loop: CASSIIRGGGQPQHF. The CDR3 DNA reads TGTGCCAGTAGCATAATCCGGGGAGGCGGACAGCCCCAGCATTTT. Looking up the rest from reference TRBV19 and TRBJ1-5 gives the full variable domain: DGGITQSPKYLFRKEGQNVTLSCEQNLNHDAMYWYRQDPGQGLRLIYYSQIVNDFQKGDIAEGYSVSREKKESFPLTVTSAQKNPTAFYLCASSIIRGGGQPQHFGDGTRLSIL.

The genes are TRBV14 and TRBJ1-3; D not resolved. CDR1 is SGHDN, CDR2 FVKESK, per germline. The CDR3 is 15 residues long. V was trimmed by 0 bases and J by 2 bases, leaving 8 bases between them. The CDR3 spells CASSQEYFAGNTIYF. CDR3 nucleotides: TGTGCCAGCAGCCAAGAGTACTTCGCTGGAAACACCATATATTTT.

The chain carries TRBV12-3 or TRBV12-4 and TRBJ1-2; D is possibly TRBD1 (6 bases). Between the trimmed V and J ends, which lost 6 bases and 8 bases, there was a span of 16 bases. The CDR3 covers 13 residues. DNA of the CDR3: TGTGCCAGCAGGCTACAGGGCGTCTTGGGCTACACCTTC. The encoded protein is CASRLQGVLGYTF.

The chain joins TRBV9 to TRBJ2-1; D is possibly TRBD2 (6 bases). CDR1 and CDR2 from the germline V gene are SGDLS and YYNGEE. Trimming removed 2 bases at V and 0 bases at J, with 21 bases between. This CDR3 has 19 amino acids. The CDR3 reads CASSVAGLEYPGSYNEQFF. The CDR3, as DNA: TGTGCCAGCAGCGTGGCGGGACTCGAATATCCCGGCTCCTACAATGAGCAGTTCTTC.

J is TRBJ1-1 and V is TRBV7-6; 7 nucleotides match TRBD1. The junction had 7 bases not matched to a gene; V was cut back by 5 bases and J by 7 bases. The CDR3 extends over 13 amino acids. Germline-derived CDR1 and CDR2 are SGHVS and FNYEAQ. In DNA form, the CDR3 reads TGTGCCAGCAGCCGGGACAGATATCGTGAAGCTTTCTTT. Its translation is CASSRDRYREAFF.

The chain employs TRBV10-2 and TRBJ1-6; 7 nucleotides align to TRBD1. This CDR3 contains 13 residues. Germline V gene sequence: CDR1 WSHSY, CDR2 SAAADI. J gave up 9 bases and V 6 bases, and 5 bases lay outside the gene matches. CDR3 loop: CASSGTEISPLHF. As DNA, the CDR3 is TGCGCCAGCAGCGGGACAGAAATTTCACCCCTCCACTTT.

The genes are TRBV19 and TRBJ1-3; D might be TRBD1 (5 bases). CDR3 length equals 14 residues. Per germline, CDR1 LNHDA and CDR2 SQIVND (reference sequence). V was clipped by 6 bases and J by 1 base, with 10 bases between them. The CDR3 loop is CASRPRGSGNTIYF. The CDR3, as DNA: TGTGCCAGTAGACCAAGGGGATCTGGAAACACCATATATTTT.

The count of this clone is one. V usage is TRBV7-9 and J usage is TRBJ2-2; possible D gene TRBD1, 5 bases. Germline CDR1 is SEHNR and CDR2 is FQNEAQ (reference sequence). Trimming took 11 bases from V and 6 from J, leaving 16 bases between them. The CDR3 has 13 residues. For the CDR3, the DNA is TGTGCCGCGTACAGGATTACGTCCGGGGAGCTGTTTTTT. It is translated as CAAYRITSGELFF.

The V and J genes are TRBV5-1 and TRBJ2-5; perhaps TRBD2 as D (6 bases). Trimming removed 0 bases from V and 4 bases from J, with 7 bases in between. There are 13 residues in the CDR3. Looked up from germline, CDR1 is SGHRS and CDR2 is YFSETQ. CDR3 sequence (DNA): TGCGCCAGCAGCTTGGGGAGGGTAGAGACCCAGTACTTC. As protein: CASSLGRVETQYF.

V gene TRBV7-8 combines with J gene TRBJ2-5, with D possibly TRBD2 on 5 matching bases. The germline V gene encodes CDR1 SGHVS and CDR2 FQNEAQ. V was clipped by 8 bases and J by 5 bases, with 18 bases between them. There are 14 residues in the CDR3. The CDR3 DNA follows: TGTGCCAGCGCAGCTTTAATAGCGTCGGAGACCCAGTACTTC. It encodes CASAALIASETQYF.

The V call is TRBV6-2 or TRBV6-3, the J call TRBJ2-7, with 13 bases that match TRBD2. Germline values: CDR1 MNHEY, CDR2 SVGEGT. The junction had 8 bases not matched to a gene; V was cut back by 2 bases and J by 4 bases. The CDR3 spans 17 residues. CDR3 in amino acids: CASSYGTSGTPPYEQYV. The DNA of the CDR3 is TGTGCCAGCAGTTACGGGACTAGCGGGACCCCCCCATACGAGCAGTACGTC.

The chain couples TRBV7-9 to TRBJ2-3; tentatively, D is TRBD2 (5 bases). V was shortened by 1 base and J by 2 bases, with 16 bases between the two germline ends. There are 17 residues in the CDR3. Germline V CDR1 and CDR2: SEHNR, FQNEAQ (reference sequence). The CDR3 DNA reads as TGTGCCAGCAGCTTAGTTGCCAGCGGATACAACACAGATACGCAGTATTTT. Amino acids: CASSLVASGYNTDTQYF.

This clone was observed once. The genes are TRBV6-1 and TRBJ2-5; D is possibly TRBD1 (6 bases). Trimming took off 4 bases at V and 5 bases at J, with 20 bases between the two ends. CDR1 and CDR2 from the germline V gene are MNHNS and SASEGT. This CDR3 spans 16 amino acids. The CDR3 sequence: CASSALMTGLGETQYF. As DNA, the CDR3 is TGTGCCAGCAGTGCCCTTATGACAGGTCTTGGGGAGACCCAGTACTTC.

This chain links TRBV7-2 with TRBJ1-5; D ambiguous. This CDR3 region has 12 residues. With 4 bases removed from V and 5 bases from J, the gap between germline ends came to 6 bases. The V gene's germline CDR1 is SGHTA and CDR2 FQGNSA. CDR3 sequence: CASSSSYQPQHF. In nucleotides, the CDR3 is TGTGCCAGCAGCTCGAGCTATCAGCCCCAGCATTTT.

This clone was seen just once. CDR3 in amino acids: CSASGLAGVGTDTQYF. The CDR3 region has the DNA TGCAGTGCTAGTGGACTAGCGGGAGTAGGCACAGATACGCAGTATTTT. The chain combines TRBV20-1 with TRBJ2-3, with 13 positions matching TRBD2. The germline V gene has CDR1 DFQATT and CDR2 SNEGSKA (reference sequence). V dropped 3 bases and J dropped 1; count of bases not matched to a gene: 4. The CDR3 is 16 amino acids.

The CDR3 DNA is TGTGCCAGCAGCTTAGATTGGTGGCGGGATTCACCCCTCCACTTT. This sequence encodes CASSLDWWRDSPLHF. The rearrangement uses TRBV7-2 and TRBJ1-6; unclear D gene. The V gene lost 1 base and the J gene lost 8 bases, with 12 bases spanning the gap. Germline lookup yields CDR1 SGHTA and CDR2 FQGNSA. The CDR3 contains 15 residues.

The J gene is TRBJ1-1, the V gene TRBV5-6, with TRBD1 as a possible D gene (5 bases). Trimming cost V 4 bases and J 5 bases, with 12 bases left between them. The germline gives CDR1 SGHDT, CDR2 YYEEEE. The CDR3 loop spans 13 amino acids. The CDR3 DNA reads as TGTGCCAGCAGCCGATGGGAGGGGACTGAAGCTTTCTTT. It specifies CASSRWEGTEAFF. Full variable domain (outside the CDR3, taken from reference TRBV5-6 and TRBJ1-1): DAGVTQSPTHLIKTRGQQVTLRCSPKSGHDTVSWYQQALGQGPQFIFQYYEEEERQRGNFPDRFSGHQFPNYSSELNVNALLLGDSALYLCASSRWEGTEAFFGQGTRLTVV.

DNA of the CDR3: TGTGCCAGTAGTGCGACAGGGGAGATGAACACTGAAGCTTTCTTT. Protein sequence: CASSATGEMNTEAFF. The rearrangement joins TRBV19 to TRBJ1-1; 8 positions agree with TRBD1. The CDR3 has 15 residues. The V segment lost 5 bases and the J segment 0 bases; nucleotides outside the gene matches: 5. From germline, CDR1 is LNHDA and CDR2 SQIVND (reference sequence).

The V and J genes are TRBV2 and TRBJ2-1; 10 bases are shared with TRBD2. Trimming removed 4 bases from V and 6 bases from J; junction bases left unmatched: 3. Germline V gene data show CDR1 as SNHLY and CDR2 as FYNNEI. The CDR3 sequence is 14 residues long. The CDR3 reads CASSGWTSGNEQFF. CDR3 in DNA: TGTGCCAGCAGTGGATGGACTAGCGGCAATGAGCAGTTCTTC.

This clone appeared once. This sequence joins TRBV5-4 and TRBJ1-2, with TRBD1 as a possible D gene (5 bases). Germline CDR1 SGHNT, CDR2 YYREEE (reference sequence). Trimming stripped 4 bases from V and 0 bases from J, with 13 bases between. This CDR3 contains 15 residues. The CDR3 is CASSPGLPANYGYTF. CDR3 nucleotide sequence: TGTGCCAGCAGCCCGGGACTGCCAGCTAACTATGGCTACACCTTC.

This clone has a single count. The chain recombines TRBV7-8 with TRBJ2-1; tentative D call: TRBD2 (5 bases). Trimming cost V 0 bases and J 2 bases, with 11 bases left between them. This CDR3 spans 16 amino acids. Germline V gives CDR1 SGHVS, CDR2 FQNEAQ. CDR3: CASSLARISAYNEQFF. In nucleotides, the CDR3 is TGTGCCAGCAGCTTAGCGCGGATTAGCGCCTACAATGAGCAGTTCTTC.

The chain joins TRBV7-2 to TRBJ2-2; D might be TRBD1 (5 bases). The CDR3 is 14 residues long. V lost 2 bases and J 2 bases, leaving 6 bases between the germline ends. Germline CDR1 SGHTA, CDR2 FQGNSA. For the CDR3, the DNA is TGTGCCAGCAGCTTAACAGGAAACACCGGGGAGCTGTTTTTT. This encodes CASSLTGNTGELFF.

The gene calls are TRBV14 and TRBJ2-1; 8 nucleotides agree with TRBD2. This CDR3 spans 17 amino acids. After removal of 1 base from V and 4 bases from J, the junction contained 9 bases not matched to a gene. CDR1 is SGHDN, CDR2 FVKESK, per germline. CDR3 amino acids: CASSQAGTSGLYNEQFF. The CDR3 DNA reads as TGTGCCAGCAGCCAAGCCGGCACTAGCGGATTATACAATGAGCAGTTCTTC.

The chain couples TRBV6-6 to TRBJ2-1, with 8 bases lining up with TRBD1. In germline, CDR1 is MNHNY, CDR2 SVGAGI (reference sequence). V lost 0 bases and J lost 9; bases outside the gene matches: 7. The CDR3 spans 15 residues. CDR3: CASSYSGGTGSEQFF. CDR3 in DNA: TGTGCCAGCAGTTACTCGGGCGGGACAGGCAGTGAGCAGTTCTTC.

This sequence joins TRBV7-9 and TRBJ2-1, with 9 bases fitting TRBD2. This CDR3 has 18 amino acids. The junction had 18 bases not matched to a gene; V was cut back by 4 bases and J by 8 bases. CDR1 is SEHNR, CDR2 FQNEAQ, per germline (reference sequence). CDR3: CASSSNPLAGAEADEQFF. The CDR3 DNA reads as TGTGCCAGCAGCTCCAACCCTTTAGCGGGAGCGGAAGCGGATGAGCAGTTCTTC.